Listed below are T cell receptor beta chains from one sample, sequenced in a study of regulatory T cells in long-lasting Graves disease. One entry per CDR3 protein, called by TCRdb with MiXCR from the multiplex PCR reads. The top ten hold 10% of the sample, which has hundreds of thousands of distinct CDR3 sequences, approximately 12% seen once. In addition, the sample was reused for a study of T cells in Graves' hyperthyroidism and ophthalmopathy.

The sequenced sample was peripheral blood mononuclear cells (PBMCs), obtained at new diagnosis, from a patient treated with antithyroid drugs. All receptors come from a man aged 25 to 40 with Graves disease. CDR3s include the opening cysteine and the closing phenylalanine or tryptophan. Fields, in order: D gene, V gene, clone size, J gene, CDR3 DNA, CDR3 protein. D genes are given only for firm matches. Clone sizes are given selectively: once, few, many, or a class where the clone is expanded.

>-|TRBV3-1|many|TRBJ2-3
TGTGCCAGCAGCCAGTCCAGGGGCCGCACAGATACGCAGTATTTT
CASSQSRGRTDTQYF
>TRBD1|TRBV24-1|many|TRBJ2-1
TGTGCCACCAGTGATTTTGGGACAGGGATAAACAATGAGCAGTTCTTC
CATSDFGTGINNEQFF
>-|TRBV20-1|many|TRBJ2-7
TGCAGTGGAACCCCCACTGGCGACGAGCAGTACTTC
CSGTPTGDEQYF
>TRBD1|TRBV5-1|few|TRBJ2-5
TGCGCCAGCAGCCTGCCTGGGACAGCACAAGAGACCCAGTACTTC
CASSLPGTAQETQYF
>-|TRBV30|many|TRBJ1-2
TGTGCCTGGAGTGTTCGGGCTAACTATGGCTACACCTTC
CAWSVRANYGYTF
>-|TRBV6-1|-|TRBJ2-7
TGTGCCAGCAGGATGACAGGTTTTTACGAGCAGTACTTC
CASRMTGFYEQYF
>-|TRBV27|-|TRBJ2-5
TGTGCCAGCAGTCTCAAGTACCAAGAGACCCAGTACTTC
CASSLKYQETQYF
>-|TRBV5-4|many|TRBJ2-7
TGTGCCAGCAGCCTTCCCGGGGTGGGCTCCTACGAGCAGTACTTC
CASSLPGVGSYEQYF
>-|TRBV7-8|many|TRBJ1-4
TGTGCCAGCAGCCCCCGGAACGGGTGGAGTGAAAAACTGTTTTTT
CASSPRNGWSEKLFF
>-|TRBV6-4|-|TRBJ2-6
TGTGCCAGCAGTGGCCGGTCCGGGGCCAACGTCCTGACTTTC
CASSGRSGANVLTF
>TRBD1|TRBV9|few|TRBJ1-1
TGTGCCAGCAGCCAGTCGACAGGGGACACTGAAGCTTTCTTT
CASSQSTGDTEAFF
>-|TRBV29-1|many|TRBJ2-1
TGCAGCGTTGAGCGAGACAATGAGCAGTTCTTC
CSVERDNEQFF
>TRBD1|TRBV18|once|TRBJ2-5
TGTGCCAGCTCATCCGGGACAGGGTCTGAGACCCAGTACTTC
CASSSGTGSETQYF
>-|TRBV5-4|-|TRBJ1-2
TGTGCCAGCAGCTTTGGAGGGGCCCTAAACTTTTATGGCTACACCTTC
CASSFGGALNFYGYTF
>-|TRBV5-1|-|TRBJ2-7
TGCGCCAGCAGCGCGGGATGGGGCGAGCAGTACTTC
CASSAGWGEQYF
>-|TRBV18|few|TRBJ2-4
TGTGCCAGCTCACCGAGTAAGGAAAACATTCAGTACTTC
CASSPSKENIQYF
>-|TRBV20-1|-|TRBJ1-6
TGCAGTGCTAGAGATCCTCGACGGAGTTATAATTCACCCCTCCACTTT
CSARDPRRSYNSPLHF
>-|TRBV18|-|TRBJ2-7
TGTGCCAGCTCACCATCTTCGACAGCTACCTACGAGCAGTACTTC
CASSPSSTATYEQYF
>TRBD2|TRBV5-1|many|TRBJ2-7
TGCGCCAGCAGCTCGCCACTAGCGGGAGTGGGCGAGCAGTACTTC
CASSSPLAGVGEQYF
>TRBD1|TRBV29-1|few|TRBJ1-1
TGCAGCGTTTGGACAGGCGGAAACACTGAAGCTTTCTTT
CSVWTGGNTEAFF
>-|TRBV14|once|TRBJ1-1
TGTGCCAGCAGCCTTGATCCGATCTCGGGGTGGAACACTGAAGCTTTCTTT
CASSLDPISGWNTEAFF
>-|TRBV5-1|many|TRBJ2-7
TGCGCCAGCAGCTTTAGGGGATTGTTCGAGCAGTACTTC
CASSFRGLFEQYF
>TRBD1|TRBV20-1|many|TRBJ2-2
TGCAGTGCTCGCGCGCCGACAGGGGACACCGGGGAGCTGTTTTTT
CSARAPTGDTGELFF
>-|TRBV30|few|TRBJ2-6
TGTGCCTTCCGATACCAGGGGAGGGTAACTGGGGCCAACGTCCTGACTTTC
CAFRYQGRVTGANVLTF
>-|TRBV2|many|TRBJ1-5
TGTGCCAGCAGGGTCCGGGACGGCAGTAATCAGCCCCAGCATTTT
CASRVRDGSNQPQHF
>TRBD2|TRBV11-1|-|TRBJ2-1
TGTGCCAGCAGCTTAAGACAAGGACTAGCGGGAGGCAATGAGCAGTTCTTC
CASSLRQGLAGGNEQFF
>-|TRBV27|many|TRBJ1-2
TGTGCCAGCAGTTTATTACCTCCAGGGGCCAATGGCTACACCTTC
CASSLLPPGANGYTF
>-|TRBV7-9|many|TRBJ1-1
TGTGCCAGCAGCTTACTGGCAGCGGACACTGAAGCTTTCTTT
CASSLLAADTEAFF
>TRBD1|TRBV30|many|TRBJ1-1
TGTGCCTGGAGTGCCCGGACAGGGGGCGTCACTGAAGCTTTCTTT
CAWSARTGGVTEAFF
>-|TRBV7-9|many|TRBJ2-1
TGTGCCAGCAGCTTAGAAGGGGATGAGCAGTTCTTC
CASSLEGDEQFF
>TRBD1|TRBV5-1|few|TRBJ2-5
TGCGCCAGCAGCGAGGACAGGGCTGAGGAGACCCAGTACTTC
CASSEDRAEETQYF
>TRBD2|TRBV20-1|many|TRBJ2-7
TGCGGCCTCACACAGCGGGATTACGAGCAGTACTTC
CGLTQRDYEQYF